This record covers a single T cell receptor beta chain. The antigen remains undetermined. This record comes from a study of CXCR3-negative and CXCR3-positive naive CD8 T cells. Study-wide context: TRB reads totalled about 140 million, about 1.5 +/- 0.3 million per library.

General study results and limits: Researchers report that CXCR3-positive naive cells carry more hydrophobic TRB CDR3s than CXCR3-negative naive cells.

The germline V gene encodes CDR1 LGHDT and CDR2 YNNKEL (reference sequence). The CDR3 totals 15 residues. The authors made the TRB cDNA libraries by 5' RACE using UMI labels. TCRdb re-called the 5' RACE reads, yielding one record per CDR3 amino acid sequence without DNA. This sample's table reports around 140,000 distinct CDR3 sequences. Material: naive CXCR3+ CD8+ T cells from blood. The subset was: CD45RO-CCR7+CD27+CD95- naive CD8+ T cells expressing CXCR3 (TNR3+). This chain uses TRBV3-1 with TRBJ2-1; TCRdb names TRBD1, which stays unverified in the absence of DNA. The receptor comes from a human donor in good health. Some clones in this sample may be carry-over from other donors' samples. CDR3 protein: CASRSVGTGVYEQFF.